The rows below give T cell receptor beta chains drawn from one sample of a study of identical twins. TCRdb re-analysed the 5' RACE reads in MiXCR, keeping a single row per CDR3 protein. The sample consists of hundreds of thousands of distinct CDR3 sequences, 9% to 15% of them appearing once. These data were also reused for a study on yellow fever vaccine responses in identical twins.

What was sequenced was CD8+ T cells sorted from blood. The origin of the receptors is a woman under 30 in good health. Both conserved end residues are part of each CDR3. D genes are given only for firm matches. The size entry is marked missing in some rows and otherwise reads once, few, many or a size class.

few	TRBV21-1	TRBJ1-4	18	-	CASSPKAVGEATNEKLFF	TGTGCCAGCAGTCCAAAGGCGGTTGGAGAAGCAACTAATGAAAAACTGTTTTTT
once	TRBV15	TRBJ2-3	12	-	CATSRSPDTQYF	TGTGCCACCAGCAGATCCCCAGATACGCAGTATTTT
-	TRBV11-2	TRBJ2-7	16	TRBD2	CASSPGLADPSYEQYF	TGTGCCAGCAGCCCGGGACTAGCGGACCCCTCCTACGAGCAGTACTTC
many	TRBV5-5	TRBJ2-1	16	TRBD2	CASSSGTGLAGAEQFF	TGTGCCAGCAGCTCCGGAACAGGACTAGCGGGGGCCGAGCAGTTCTTC
many	TRBV5-1	TRBJ2-1	14	-	CASSSEPGHNEQFF	TGCGCCAGCAGCTCGGAGCCAGGGCACAATGAGCAGTTCTTC
few	TRBV6-1	TRBJ2-5	18	TRBD2	CASSGGLAGAMYQETQYF	TGTGCCAGCAGTGGAGGACTAGCGGGGGCCATGTACCAAGAGACCCAGTACTTC
-	TRBV7-7	TRBJ1-1	17	-	CASSPRWVREVNTEAFF	TGTGCCAGCAGCCCCAGGTGGGTCAGAGAGGTCAACACTGAAGCTTTCTTT
-	TRBV12-3/TRBV12-4	TRBJ2-2	14	-	CASSPQWVTGELFF	TGTGCCAGCAGTCCGCAGTGGGTCACCGGGGAGCTGTTTTTT
few	TRBV3-1	TRBJ1-5	14	-	CASSRDWSNQPQHF	TGTGCCAGCAGCCGCGACTGGAGCAATCAGCCCCAGCATTTT
many	TRBV12-3/TRBV12-4	TRBJ2-1	14	-	CASSFGGPENEQFF	TGTGCCAGCAGTTTCGGGGGGCCGGAGAATGAGCAGTTCTTC
-	TRBV27	TRBJ2-2	16	-	CASTAAWDLNTGELFF	TGTGCCAGCACCGCGGCATGGGACCTTAACACCGGGGAGCTGTTTTTT
few	TRBV10-3	TRBJ2-3	17	TRBD2	CAISEPGLATSTDTQYF	TGTGCCATCAGTGAGCCTGGACTAGCGACAAGCACAGATACGCAGTATTTT
-	TRBV9	TRBJ2-1	19	-	CASSPGIQRGRQENNEQFF	TGTGCCAGCAGCCCGGGGATTCAGCGCGGGAGACAGGAGAACAATGAGCAGTTCTTC
few	TRBV4-2	TRBJ2-3	15	TRBD2	CASSQELRESDTQYF	TGTGCCAGCAGCCAAGAGTTGCGGGAGTCAGATACGCAGTATTTT
few	TRBV12-3/TRBV12-4	TRBJ2-1	16	TRBD2	CASSLGVAGNYNEQFF	TGTGCCAGCAGTTTAGGGGTAGCGGGGAACTACAATGAGCAGTTCTTC
few	TRBV9	TRBJ1-1	11	-	CASSGGAEAFF	TGTGCCAGCAGCGGAGGGGCGGAAGCTTTCTTT
few	TRBV7-9	TRBJ2-7	15	TRBD1	CASSSDRGKVSEQYF	TGTGCCAGCAGCTCTGACAGGGGGAAGGTTAGCGAGCAGTACTTC
many	TRBV29-1	TRBJ2-1	12	-	CSVEAAYNEQFF	TGCAGCGTTGAAGCCGCCTACAATGAGCAGTTCTTC
many	TRBV5-1	TRBJ2-5	15	-	CASSFYRLEEETQYF	TGCGCCAGCAGCTTTTACCGGCTGGAAGAAGAGACCCAGTACTTC
-	TRBV11-2	TRBJ2-5	12	-	CASSPLTETQYF	TGTGCCAGCAGCCCCCTGACGGAGACCCAGTACTTC
many	TRBV3-1	TRBJ1-4	15	-	CASSQDRIGWEKLFF	TGTGCCAGCAGCCAAGATCGGATAGGATGGGAAAAACTGTTTTTT
few	TRBV20-1	TRBJ2-2	16	TRBD2	CSARGTSGVYTGELFF	TGCAGTGCTAGAGGGACTAGCGGGGTATACACCGGGGAGCTGTTTTTT
-	TRBV24-1	TRBJ1-1	13	-	CATSAKGGTEAFF	TGTGCCACCAGTGCGAAAGGGGGGACTGAAGCTTTCTTT
-	TRBV12-5	TRBJ2-7	14	TRBD1	CASGFEGAWYEQYF	TGTGCTAGTGGTTTTGAGGGGGCCTGGTACGAGCAGTACTTC
few	TRBV9	TRBJ2-3	13	-	CASSAYSTDTQYF	TGTGCCAGCAGCGCGTACAGCACAGATACGCAGTATTTT
few	TRBV11-2	TRBJ2-2	16	-	CASSFLRSSDTGELFF	TGTGCCAGCAGCTTTCTCCGTTCTAGCGACACCGGGGAGCTGTTTTTT